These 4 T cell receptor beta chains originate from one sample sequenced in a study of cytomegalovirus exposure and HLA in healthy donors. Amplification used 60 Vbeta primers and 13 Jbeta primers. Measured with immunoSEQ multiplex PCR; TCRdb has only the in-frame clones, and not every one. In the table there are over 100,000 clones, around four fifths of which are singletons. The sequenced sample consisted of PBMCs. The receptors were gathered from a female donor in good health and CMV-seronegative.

CDR3 protein: CASSLQASGSYNEQFF. CDR3 in DNA: TGTGCCAGCAGCTTACAGGCTAGCGGGAGTTACAATGAGCAGTTCTTC. The chain is built from TRBV11-2 and TRBJ2-1; 10 nucleotides line up with TRBD2. CDR3 length: 16 amino acids. CDR1 is SGHAT, CDR2 FQNNGV, per germline. The V and J ends lost 2 bases and 4 bases, in that order; junction bases with no gene match: 5.

The CDR3 DNA is TGCGCCAGCAGTATCGGACAGCGCTACGAGCAGTACTTC. Residues: CASSIGQRYEQYF. The chain joins TRBV5-1 to TRBJ2-7, with a tentative D call TRBD1 (6 bases). The V and J ends lost 5 bases and 3 bases respectively, with 12 bases between them. Germline V gene lookup returns CDR1 SGHRS and CDR2 YFSETQ. The CDR3 has 13 amino acids. Supplemented by reference TRBV5-1 and TRBJ2-7, the full variable domain reads KAGVTQTPRYLIKTRGQQVTLSCSPISGHRSVSWYQQTPGQGLQFLFEYFSETQRNKGNFPGRFSGRQFSNSRSEMNVSTLELGDSALYLCASSIGQRYEQYFGPGTRLTVT.

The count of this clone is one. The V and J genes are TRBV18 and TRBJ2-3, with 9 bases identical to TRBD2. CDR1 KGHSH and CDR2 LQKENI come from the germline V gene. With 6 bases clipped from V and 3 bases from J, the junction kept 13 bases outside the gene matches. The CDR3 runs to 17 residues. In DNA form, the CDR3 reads TGTGCCAGCTCTCGCACCATGTTAGCGGGAGCAACAGATACGCAGTATTTT. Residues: CASSRTMLAGATDTQYF.

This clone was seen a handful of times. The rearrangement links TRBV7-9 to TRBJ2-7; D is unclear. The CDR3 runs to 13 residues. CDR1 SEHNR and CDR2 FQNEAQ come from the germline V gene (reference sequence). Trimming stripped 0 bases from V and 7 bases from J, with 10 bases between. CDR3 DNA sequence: TGTGCCAGCAGCTTAGCGAGTATTACTGAGCAGTACTTC. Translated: CASSLASITEQYF.